These 9 T cell receptor beta chains share one sample of origin, sequenced in a study of early stage breast cancer tumors (dated by TCRdb to 2016 to 2017). Library method: the immunoSEQ multiplex PCR assay. The clones in this table, taken by TCRdb from immuneACCESS, are in-frame only. Not every clone is retained; where verified, under half of the shortfall comes from an unresolved V gene, and the cause of the rest is unknown. The sample data list about 50,000 clones, and 60% to 85% of these were observed just once. Together, the top ten hold about 3.4% of the sample. Sequencing was carried out using blood. These receptors were taken from a person aged 25 to 39 with breast cancer.

J is TRBJ1-1 and V is TRBV6-1; perhaps TRBD1 as D (5 bases). V was cut by 6 bases and J by 4 bases, with 15 bases left in between. The CDR3 has 14 amino acids. The germline V gene encodes CDR1 MNHNS and CDR2 SASEGT. The CDR3, as DNA: TGTGCCAGCAGGTCGGAGGGGATGAGCACTGAAGCTTTCTTT. It is translated as CASRSEGMSTEAFF.

CDR3 bases: TGCGCCAGCAGCTTGGGACAGACAAACACTGAAGCTTTCTTT. Its protein product is CASSLGQTNTEAFF. The chain carries TRBV5-1 and TRBJ1-1; D perhaps matches TRBD1 (5 bases). V lost 0 bases to trimming and J lost 2 bases, with 8 bases between them. This CDR3 contains 14 residues. CDR1 is SGHRS and CDR2 is YFSETQ in the germline V gene.

The chain uses TRBV5-1 and TRBJ2-2, with TRBD2 matching over 8 bases. V was pared by 4 bases and J by 6 bases, with 8 bases of the junction left unmatched. Per the germline V gene, CDR1 is SGHRS and CDR2 is YFSETQ. The CDR3 consists of 15 residues. CDR3 sequence reads: CASSVGLDGAGELFF. The CDR3 DNA is TGCGCCAGCAGCGTGGGACTAGATGGTGCCGGGGAGCTGTTTTTT.

The rearrangement uses TRBV10-2 and TRBJ2-7; D perhaps matches TRBD2 (5 bases). Germline V CDR1 and CDR2: WSHSY, SAAADI. Trimming took 3 bases from V and 4 from J, leaving 13 bases between them. The CDR3 has 14 amino acids. The CDR3 DNA follows: TGCGCCAGCAGTGAAATCAGCGGATTATACGAGCAGTACTTC. The encoded protein is CASSEISGLYEQYF.

J is TRBJ1-1 and V is TRBV7-2, with 8 bases lining up with TRBD1. The trim removed 1 base at V and 8 bases at J, leaving 9 bases unmatched. The CDR3 contains 15 residues. Germline-derived CDR1 and CDR2 are SGHTA and FQGNSA. The CDR3 here is CASSLVFLGQAEAFF. DNA for the CDR3: TGTGCCAGCAGCTTAGTGTTCCTGGGACAGGCCGAAGCTTTCTTT.

The chain combines TRBV7-2 with TRBJ1-5; 10 bases fit TRBD1. V was clipped by 0 bases and J by 4 bases; unmatched bases: 3. Germline-derived CDR1 and CDR2 are SGHTA and FQGNSA. The CDR3 runs to 16 residues. The CDR3 DNA reads as TGTGCCAGCAGCTTAGCAGGGACAGGGGTGAATCAGCCCCAGCATTTT. Protein: CASSLAGTGVNQPQHF.

The rearrangement uses TRBV4-3 and TRBJ1-5; the match to TRBD1 covers 7 bases. This CDR3 region has 16 residues. Germline values: CDR1 LGHNA, CDR2 YSLEER. V lost 11 bases to trimming and J lost 1 base; unmatched junction nucleotides: 14. The CDR3 sequence is CASWGVTGVSNQPQHF. CDR3 nucleotide sequence: TGCGCCTCCTGGGGGGTAACAGGGGTGAGCAATCAGCCCCAGCATTTT.

The V gene is TRBV6-1, the J gene TRBJ2-1, with D perhaps matching TRBD1 (5 bases). CDR3 length: 11 residues. Trimming took 5 bases from V and 7 from J, leaving 6 bases between them. Germline CDR1 MNHNS, CDR2 SASEGT. The CDR3: CASSRGNEQFF. The CDR3 region has the DNA TGTGCCAGCAGTAGGGGAAATGAGCAGTTCTTC.

V gene TRBV27 combines with J gene TRBJ2-3; TRBD2 aligns across 8 bases. Losses at the gene ends were 4 bases for V and 8 bases for J; bases not matched to a gene: 11. Germline CDR1 MNHEY, CDR2 SMNVEV (reference sequence). The CDR3 runs 15 residues. CDR3 sequence (DNA): TGTGCCAGCAGTTCGTATAGCGGGGTCCCCGGTACGCAGTATTTT. Amino acid sequence: CASSSYSGVPGTQYF.